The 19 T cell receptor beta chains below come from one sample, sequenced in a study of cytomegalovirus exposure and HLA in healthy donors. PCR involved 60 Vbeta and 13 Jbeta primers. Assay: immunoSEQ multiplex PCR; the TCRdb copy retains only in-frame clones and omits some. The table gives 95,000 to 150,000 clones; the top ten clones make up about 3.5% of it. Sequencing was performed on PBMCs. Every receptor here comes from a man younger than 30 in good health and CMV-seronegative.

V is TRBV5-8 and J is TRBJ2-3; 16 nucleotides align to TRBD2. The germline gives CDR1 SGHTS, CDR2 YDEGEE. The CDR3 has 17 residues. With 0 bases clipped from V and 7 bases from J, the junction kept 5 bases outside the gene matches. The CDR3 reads CASSLAGTSGRAHTQYF. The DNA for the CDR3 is TGTGCCAGCAGCTTGGCCGGGACTAGCGGGAGGGCCCATACGCAGTATTTT. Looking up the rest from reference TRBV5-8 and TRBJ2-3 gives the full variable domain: EAGVTQSPTHLIKTRGQQATLRCSPISGHTSVYWYQQALGLGLQFLLWYDEGEERNRGNFPPRFSGRQFPNYSSELNVNALELEDSALYLCASSLAGTSGRAHTQYFGPGTRLTVL.

CDR3 in amino acids: CASSPTRIDTQYF. In DNA form, the CDR3 reads TGTGCCAGTAGTCCTACTAGAATAGATACGCAGTATTTT. The chain links TRBV19 to TRBJ2-3; D perhaps matches TRBD2 (5 bases). There are 13 residues in the CDR3. Trimming removed 5 bases at V and 5 bases at J, with 11 bases between. The germline V gene has CDR1 LNHDA and CDR2 SQIVND (reference sequence). Based on the CDR3 plus reference TRBV19 and TRBJ2-3, the full variable domain is DGGITQSPKYLFRKEGQNVTLSCEQNLNHDAMYWYRQDPGQGLRLIYYSQIVNDFQKGDIAEGYSVSREKKESFPLTVTSAQKNPTAFYLCASSPTRIDTQYFGPGTRLTVL.

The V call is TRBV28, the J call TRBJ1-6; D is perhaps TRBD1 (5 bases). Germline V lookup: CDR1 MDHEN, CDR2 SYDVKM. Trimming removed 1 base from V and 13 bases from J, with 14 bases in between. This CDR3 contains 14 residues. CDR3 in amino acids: CASSLSVGLFPLHF. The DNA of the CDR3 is TGTGCCAGCAGTTTATCCGTGGGGCTGTTTCCCCTCCACTTT.

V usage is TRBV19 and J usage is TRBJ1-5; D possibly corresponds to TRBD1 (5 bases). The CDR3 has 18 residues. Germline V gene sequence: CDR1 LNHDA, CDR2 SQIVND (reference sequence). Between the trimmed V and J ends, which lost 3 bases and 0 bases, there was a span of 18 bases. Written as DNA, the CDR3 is TGTGCCAGTAGTATCCTCCTACAGGCAGTATATAGCAATCAGCCCCAGCATTTT. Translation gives CASSILLQAVYSNQPQHF.

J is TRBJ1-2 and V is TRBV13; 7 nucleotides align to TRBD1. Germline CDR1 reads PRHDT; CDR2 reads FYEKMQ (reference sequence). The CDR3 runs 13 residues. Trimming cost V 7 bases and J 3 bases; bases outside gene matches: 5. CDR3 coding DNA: TGTGCCAGCACCCCAGGGGGAGACTATGGCTACACCTTC. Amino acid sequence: CASTPGGDYGYTF.

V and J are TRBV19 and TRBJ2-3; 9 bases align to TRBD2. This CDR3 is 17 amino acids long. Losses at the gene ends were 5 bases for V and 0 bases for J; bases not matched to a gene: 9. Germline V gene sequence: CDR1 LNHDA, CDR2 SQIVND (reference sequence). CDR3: CASSASRLAGSTDTQYF. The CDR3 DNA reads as TGTGCCAGTAGTGCCAGCCGCCTAGCGGGAAGCACAGATACGCAGTATTTT. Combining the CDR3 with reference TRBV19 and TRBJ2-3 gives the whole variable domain DGGITQSPKYLFRKEGQNVTLSCEQNLNHDAMYWYRQDPGQGLRLIYYSQIVNDFQKGDIAEGYSVSREKKESFPLTVTSAQKNPTAFYLCASSASRLAGSTDTQYFGPGTRLTVL.

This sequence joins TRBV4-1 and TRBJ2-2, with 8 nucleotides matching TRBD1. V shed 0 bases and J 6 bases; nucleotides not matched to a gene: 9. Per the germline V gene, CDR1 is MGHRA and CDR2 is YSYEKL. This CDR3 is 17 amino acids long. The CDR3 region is CASSQDRLTGDAGELFF. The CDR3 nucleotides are TGCGCCAGCAGCCAAGATCGGTTGACAGGGGATGCCGGGGAGCTGTTTTTT.

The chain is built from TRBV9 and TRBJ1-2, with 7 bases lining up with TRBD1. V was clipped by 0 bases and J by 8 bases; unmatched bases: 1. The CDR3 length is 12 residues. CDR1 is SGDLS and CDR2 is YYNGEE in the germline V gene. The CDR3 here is CASSVGTGGYTF. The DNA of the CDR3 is TGTGCCAGCAGCGTAGGGACAGGCGGCTACACCTTC.

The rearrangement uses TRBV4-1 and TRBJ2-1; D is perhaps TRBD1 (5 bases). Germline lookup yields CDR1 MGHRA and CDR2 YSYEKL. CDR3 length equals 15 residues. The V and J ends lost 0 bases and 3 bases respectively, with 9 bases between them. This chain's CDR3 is CASSQDQGNYNEQFF. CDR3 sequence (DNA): TGCGCCAGCAGCCAAGATCAGGGAAACTACAATGAGCAGTTCTTC.

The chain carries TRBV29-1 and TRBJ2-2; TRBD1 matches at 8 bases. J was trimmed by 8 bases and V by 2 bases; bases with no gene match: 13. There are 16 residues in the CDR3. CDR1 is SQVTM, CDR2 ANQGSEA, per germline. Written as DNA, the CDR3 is TGCAGCGTTGAATTCCCCCGGGCGACAGGGGTGGGGGAGCTGTTTTTT. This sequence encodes CSVEFPRATGVGELFF.

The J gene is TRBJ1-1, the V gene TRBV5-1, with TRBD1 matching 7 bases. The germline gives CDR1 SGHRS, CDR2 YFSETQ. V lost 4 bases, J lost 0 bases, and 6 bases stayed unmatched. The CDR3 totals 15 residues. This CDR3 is CASSPGTAMNTEAFF. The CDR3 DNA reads TGCGCCAGCAGCCCGGGGACAGCTATGAACACTGAAGCTTTCTTT.

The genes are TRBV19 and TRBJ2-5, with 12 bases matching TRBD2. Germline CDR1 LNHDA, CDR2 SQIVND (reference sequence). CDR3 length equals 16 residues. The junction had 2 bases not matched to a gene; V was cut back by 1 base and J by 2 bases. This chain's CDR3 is CASSIATSGRQETQYF. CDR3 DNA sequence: TGTGCCAGTAGTATAGCAACTAGCGGGAGGCAAGAGACCCAGTACTTC.

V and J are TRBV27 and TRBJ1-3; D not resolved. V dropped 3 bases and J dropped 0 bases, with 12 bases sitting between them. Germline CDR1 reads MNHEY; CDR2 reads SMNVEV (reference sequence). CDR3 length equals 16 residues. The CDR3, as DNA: TGTGCCAGCAGTTTCGCGGGCCCTCGCTCTGGAAACACCATATATTTT. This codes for CASSFAGPRSGNTIYF.

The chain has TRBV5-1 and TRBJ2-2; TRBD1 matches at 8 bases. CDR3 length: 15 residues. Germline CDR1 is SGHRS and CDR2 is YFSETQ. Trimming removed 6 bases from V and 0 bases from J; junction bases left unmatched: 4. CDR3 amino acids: CASTQGQANTGELFF. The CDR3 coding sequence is TGCGCCAGCACCCAGGGACAGGCGAACACCGGGGAGCTGTTTTTT. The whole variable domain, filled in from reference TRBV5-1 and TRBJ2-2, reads KAGVTQTPRYLIKTRGQQVTLSCSPISGHRSVSWYQQTPGQGLQFLFEYFSETQRNKGNFPGRFSGRQFSNSRSEMNVSTLELGDSALYLCASTQGQANTGELFFGEGSRLTVL.

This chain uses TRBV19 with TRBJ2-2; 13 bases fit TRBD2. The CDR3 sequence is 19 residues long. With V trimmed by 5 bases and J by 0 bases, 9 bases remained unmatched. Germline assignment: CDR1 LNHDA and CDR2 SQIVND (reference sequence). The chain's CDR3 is CASSLIGLAGAANTGELFF. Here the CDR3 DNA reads TGTGCCAGTAGTCTCATAGGACTAGCGGGAGCTGCGAACACCGGGGAGCTGTTTTTT.

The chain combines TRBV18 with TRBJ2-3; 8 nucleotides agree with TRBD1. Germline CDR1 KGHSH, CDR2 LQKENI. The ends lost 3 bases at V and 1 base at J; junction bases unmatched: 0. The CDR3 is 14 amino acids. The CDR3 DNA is TGTGCCAGCTCACCGGGACAGGGCACAGATACGCAGTATTTT. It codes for CASSPGQGTDTQYF.

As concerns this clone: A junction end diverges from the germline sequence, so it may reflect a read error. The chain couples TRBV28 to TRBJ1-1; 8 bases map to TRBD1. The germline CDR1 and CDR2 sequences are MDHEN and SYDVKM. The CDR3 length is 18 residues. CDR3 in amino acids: CASGLTVMRDRGNTEAFF. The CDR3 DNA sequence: TGTGCCAGCGGTTTAACGGTTATGAGAGACAGGGGGAACACTGAAGCTTTCTTT.

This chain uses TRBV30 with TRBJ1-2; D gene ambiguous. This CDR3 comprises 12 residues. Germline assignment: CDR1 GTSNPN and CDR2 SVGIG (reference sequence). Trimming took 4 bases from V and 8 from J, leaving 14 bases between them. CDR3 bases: TGTGCCTGGAATGACAAATCCAGGGGCTACACCTTC. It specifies CAWNDKSRGYTF.

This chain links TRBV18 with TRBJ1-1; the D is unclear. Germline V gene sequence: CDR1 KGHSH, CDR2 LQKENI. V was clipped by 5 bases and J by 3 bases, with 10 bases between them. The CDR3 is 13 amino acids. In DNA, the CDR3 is TGTGCCAGCTCATCGGAGGTACACACTGAAGCTTTCTTT. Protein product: CASSSEVHTEAFF.